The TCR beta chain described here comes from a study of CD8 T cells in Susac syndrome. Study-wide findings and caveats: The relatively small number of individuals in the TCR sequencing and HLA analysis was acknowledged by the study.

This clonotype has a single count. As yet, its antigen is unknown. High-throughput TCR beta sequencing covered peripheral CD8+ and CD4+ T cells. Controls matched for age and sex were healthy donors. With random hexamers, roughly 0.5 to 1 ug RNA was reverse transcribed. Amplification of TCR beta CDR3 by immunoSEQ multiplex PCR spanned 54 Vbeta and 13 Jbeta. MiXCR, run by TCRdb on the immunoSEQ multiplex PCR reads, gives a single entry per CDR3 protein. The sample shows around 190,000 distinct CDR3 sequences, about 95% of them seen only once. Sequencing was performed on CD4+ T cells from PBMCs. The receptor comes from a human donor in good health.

The CDR3 nucleotides are TGCAGCGTTGAAGATCGCAGGACAGGGAGCACAGATACGCAGTATTTT. Residues: CSVEDRRTGSTDTQYF. The chain has TRBV29-1 and TRBJ2-3, with 8 bases lining up with TRBD1. The length of the CDR3 is 16 residues. After removal of 0 bases from V and 0 bases from J, the junction contained 5 bases not matched to a gene. Looked up from germline, CDR1 is SQVTM and CDR2 is ANQGSEA.